A selection of T cell receptor beta chains follows, all from one sample in a study of T cell responses to AZD1222 COVID-19 vaccine. The assay was immunoSEQ multiplex PCR, and TCRdb's table has in-frame clones only and misses some. The table has more than 150,000 clones, 92% seen once. The sample was peripheral blood, taken 28 days after the second AZD1222 dose. These TCRs come from an adult who received the AZD1222 COVID-19 vaccine. The conserved cysteine and the conserved F or W are not part of the CDR3 here.

j_call,v_call,cdr3_aa
TRBJ1-2,TRBV20-1,SGKYGYT
TRBJ1-2,TRBV2,ASSESSVRYGYT
TRBJ2-5,TRBV6-6,ASRDGLAGQETQY
TRBJ1-2,TRBV30,ASYGYT
TRBJ1-3,TRBV5-5,ASSPGTEGITIY
TRBJ2-7,TRBV27,ASKWGTGDYEQY
TRBJ2-1,TRBV10-3,AIRGDAGLASNEQF
TRBJ1-5,TRBV4-1,ASSLRPGGDQPQH
TRBJ2-7,TRBV13,ASSLRALTGGGYEQY
TRBJ1-5,TRBV27,ASRTTGGDQPQH
TRBJ1-1,TRBV19,ASRQLSGTGSAEAF
TRBJ2-2,TRBV7-3,ASSFSANTGELF
TRBJ1-5,TRBV11-2,ASSSGTGGGQPQH
TRBJ2-5,TRBV19,ASSFITSGSQETQY
TRBJ1-4,TRBV2,ASSEGDRGPNEKLF
TRBJ1-6,TRBV18,ASSPPDRGSSPLH
TRBJ1-2,TRBV19,ASSSVYGYT
TRBJ1-4,TRBV19,ASTPGALGYEKLF
TRBJ1-2,TRBV6-2/TRBV6-3,ASSYSSLSPGAT
TRBJ1-3,TRBV15,ATSRDRDSSGNTIY
TRBJ1-5,TRBV7-2,ASSLERDQPQH
TRBJ2-7,TRBV18,ASSPGTDVEQY
TRBJ1-1,TRBV6-5,ATPWGEGTEAF
TRBJ1-2,TRBV7-9,ASSIIQRTDGYT
TRBJ1-1,TRBV18,ASSEGMNTEAF
TRBJ2-5,TRBV30,AWSEPDYYQETQY
TRBJ2-1,TRBV5-6,ASSLESESSYNEQF
TRBJ2-2,TRBV3-1/TRBV3-2,ASSQDRLAGNTGELF
TRBJ1-6,TRBV9,ASSVGRDSYNSPLH
TRBJ1-6,TRBV6-5,ASRTTGGVSPLH
TRBJ2-6,TRBV2,ASSEVQAGANVLT
TRBJ2-3,TRBV2,AGSSGVPDTQY
TRBJ1-2,TRBV7-9,ASSRGTDHGYT
TRBJ1-1,TRBV5-1,ASTQDGNTEAF
TRBJ1-4,TRBV27,ASSFDISNEKLF
TRBJ2-7,TRBV11-3,ASSPEGAGEQY
TRBJ1-6,TRBV3-1/TRBV3-2,ASSPTLGGGSPLH
TRBJ1-6,TRBV9,ASSPTDSPLH
TRBJ1-2,TRBV6-6,ASSYSRGNYGYT
TRBJ2-1,TRBV5-1,ASRGTSGALYNEQF
TRBJ2-7,TRBV2,ASSSHLSYEQY
TRBJ1-2,TRBV28,ASSLNGGSYGYT
TRBJ1-6,TRBV19,ASSTWDGNHSPLH
TRBJ1-3,TRBV5-1,ASRRTGRAGNTIY
TRBJ1-1,TRBV6-5,ASSYSPGSAEAF